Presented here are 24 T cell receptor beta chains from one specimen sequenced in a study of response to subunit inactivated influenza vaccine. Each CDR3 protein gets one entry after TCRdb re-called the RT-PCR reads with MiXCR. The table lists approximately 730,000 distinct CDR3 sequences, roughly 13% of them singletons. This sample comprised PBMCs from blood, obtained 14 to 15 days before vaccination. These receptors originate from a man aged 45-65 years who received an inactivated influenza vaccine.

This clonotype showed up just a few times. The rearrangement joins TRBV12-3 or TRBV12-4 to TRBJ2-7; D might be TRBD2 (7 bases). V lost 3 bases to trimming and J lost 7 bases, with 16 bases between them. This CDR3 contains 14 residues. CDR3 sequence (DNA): TGTGCCAGCAGTTTGGGGGCGGGGGCAGGGGAGCAGTACTTC. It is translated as CASSLGAGAGEQYF.

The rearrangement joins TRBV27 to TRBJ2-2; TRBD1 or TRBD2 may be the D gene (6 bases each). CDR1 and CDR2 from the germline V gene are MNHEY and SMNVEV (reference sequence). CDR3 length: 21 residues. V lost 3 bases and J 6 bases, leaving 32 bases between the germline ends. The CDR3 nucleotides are TGTGCCAGCAGTTTTATCTTGGGGCTTGGCCGGGACGGGGGCCACCCCGGGGAGCTGTTTTTT. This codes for CASSFILGLGRDGGHPGELFF.

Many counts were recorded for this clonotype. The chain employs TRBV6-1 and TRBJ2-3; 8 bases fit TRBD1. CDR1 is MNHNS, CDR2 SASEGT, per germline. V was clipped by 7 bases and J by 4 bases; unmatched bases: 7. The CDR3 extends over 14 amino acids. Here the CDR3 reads CASTRTGSADTQYF. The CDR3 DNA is TGTGCCAGCACCAGGACAGGGAGCGCAGATACGCAGTATTTT.

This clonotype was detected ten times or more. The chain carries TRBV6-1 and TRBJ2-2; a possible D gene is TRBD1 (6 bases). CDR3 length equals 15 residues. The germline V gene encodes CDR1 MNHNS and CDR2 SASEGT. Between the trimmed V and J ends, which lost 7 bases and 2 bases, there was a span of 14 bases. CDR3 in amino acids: CASKYDRLNTGELFF. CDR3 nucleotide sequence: TGTGCCAGCAAATATGACAGGCTAAACACCGGGGAGCTGTTTTTT.

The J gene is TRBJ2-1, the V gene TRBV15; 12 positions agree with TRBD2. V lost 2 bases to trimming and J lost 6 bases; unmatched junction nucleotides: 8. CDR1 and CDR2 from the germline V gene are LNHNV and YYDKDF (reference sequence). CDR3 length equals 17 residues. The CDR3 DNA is TGTGCCACCAGCAGACCCGTCGGACTAGCGGGAAGCAATGAGCAGTTCTTC. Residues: CATSRPVGLAGSNEQFF.

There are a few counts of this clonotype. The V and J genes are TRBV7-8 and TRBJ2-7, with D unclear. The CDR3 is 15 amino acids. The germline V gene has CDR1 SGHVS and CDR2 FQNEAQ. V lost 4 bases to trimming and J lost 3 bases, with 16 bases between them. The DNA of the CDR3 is TGTGCCAGCAGCTGGCGAGACCCGCCCTTCTACGAGCAGTACTTC. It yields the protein CASSWRDPPFYEQYF. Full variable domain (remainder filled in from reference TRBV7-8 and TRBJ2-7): GAGVSQSPRYKVAKRGQDVALRCDPISGHVSLFWYQQALGQGPEFLTYFQNEAQLDKSGLPSDRFFAERPEGSVSTLKIQRTQQEDSAVYLCASSWRDPPFYEQYFGPGTRLTVT.

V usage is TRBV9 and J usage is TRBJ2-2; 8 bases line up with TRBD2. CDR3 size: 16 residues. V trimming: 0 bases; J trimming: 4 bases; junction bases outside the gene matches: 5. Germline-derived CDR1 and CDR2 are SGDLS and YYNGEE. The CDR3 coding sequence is TGTGCCAGCAGCGTAGGTCCGGGGGGGAGCACCGGGGAGCTGTTTTTT. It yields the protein CASSVGPGGSTGELFF.

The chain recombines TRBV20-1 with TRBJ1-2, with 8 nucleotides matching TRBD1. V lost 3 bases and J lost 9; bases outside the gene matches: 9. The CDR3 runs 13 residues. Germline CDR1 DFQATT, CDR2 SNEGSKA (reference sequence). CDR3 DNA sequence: TGCAGTGCTAGTAGCGGACAGGGCAATCGCTACACCTTC. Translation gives CSASSGQGNRYTF.

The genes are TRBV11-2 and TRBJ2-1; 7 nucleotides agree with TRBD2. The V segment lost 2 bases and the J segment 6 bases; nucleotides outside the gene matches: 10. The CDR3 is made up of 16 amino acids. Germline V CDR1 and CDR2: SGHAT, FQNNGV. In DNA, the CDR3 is TGTGCCAGCAGCTTAAGCCAAAGACTAGCTCTCAATGAGCAGTTCTTC. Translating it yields CASSLSQRLALNEQFF.

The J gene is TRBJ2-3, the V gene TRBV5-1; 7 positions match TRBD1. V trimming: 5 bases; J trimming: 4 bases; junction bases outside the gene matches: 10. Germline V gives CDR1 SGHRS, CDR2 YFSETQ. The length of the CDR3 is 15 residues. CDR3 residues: CASRPPRQGSDTQYF. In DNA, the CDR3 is TGCGCCAGCAGGCCACCTCGACAGGGTTCAGATACGCAGTATTTT.

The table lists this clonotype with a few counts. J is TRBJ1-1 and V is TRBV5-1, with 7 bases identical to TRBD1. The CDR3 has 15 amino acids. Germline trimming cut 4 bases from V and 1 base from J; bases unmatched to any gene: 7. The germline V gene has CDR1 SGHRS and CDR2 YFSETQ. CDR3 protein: CASSPLTGTNTEAFF. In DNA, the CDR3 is TGCGCCAGCAGCCCTCTGACAGGGACGAACACTGAAGCTTTCTTT.

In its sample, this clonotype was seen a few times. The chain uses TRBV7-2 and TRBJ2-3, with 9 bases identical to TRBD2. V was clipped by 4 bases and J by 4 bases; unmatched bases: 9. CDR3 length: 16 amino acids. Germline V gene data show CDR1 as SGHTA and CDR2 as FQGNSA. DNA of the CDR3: TGTGCCAGCAGCTGGGTAGCGGGAGTCTTCCCAGATACGCAGTATTTT. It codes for CASSWVAGVFPDTQYF. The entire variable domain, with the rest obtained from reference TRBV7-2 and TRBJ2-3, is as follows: GAGVSQSPSNKVTEKGKDVELRCDPISGHTALYWYRQSLGQGLEFLIYFQGNSAPDKSGLPSDRFSAERTGGSVSTLTIQRTQQEDSAVYLCASSWVAGVFPDTQYFGPGTRLTVL.

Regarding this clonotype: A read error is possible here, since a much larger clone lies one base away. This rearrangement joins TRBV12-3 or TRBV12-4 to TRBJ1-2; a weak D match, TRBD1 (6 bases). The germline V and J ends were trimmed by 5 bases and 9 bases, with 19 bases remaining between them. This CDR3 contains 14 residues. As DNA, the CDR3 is TGTGCCAGCAGTCCCCGCACAGGGCTTCATAGCTACACCTTC. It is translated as CASSPRTGLHSYTF.

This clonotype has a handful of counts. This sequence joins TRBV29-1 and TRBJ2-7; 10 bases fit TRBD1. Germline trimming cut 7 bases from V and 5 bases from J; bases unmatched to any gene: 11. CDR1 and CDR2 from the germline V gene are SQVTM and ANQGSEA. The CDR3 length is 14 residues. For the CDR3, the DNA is TGCAGCGCCGGGGGGGGGACAGGGGCGCACGAGCAGTACTTC. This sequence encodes CSAGGGTGAHEQYF.

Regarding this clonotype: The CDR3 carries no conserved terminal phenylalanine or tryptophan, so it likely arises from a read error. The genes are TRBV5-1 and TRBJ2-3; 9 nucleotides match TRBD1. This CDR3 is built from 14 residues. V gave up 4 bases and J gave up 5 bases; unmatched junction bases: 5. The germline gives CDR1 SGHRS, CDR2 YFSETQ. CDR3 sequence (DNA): TGCGCCAGCAGCCCGGGGACAGGGAGAGATACGCAGTATTTA. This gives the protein CASSPGTGRDTQYL.

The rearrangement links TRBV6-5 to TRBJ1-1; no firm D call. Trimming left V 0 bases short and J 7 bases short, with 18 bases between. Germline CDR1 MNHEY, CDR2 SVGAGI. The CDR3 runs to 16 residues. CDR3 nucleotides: TGTGCCAGCAGTTACTCGCGCAGGCGGCTCGGTAATGAAGCTTTCTTT. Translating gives CASSYSRRRLGNEAFF.

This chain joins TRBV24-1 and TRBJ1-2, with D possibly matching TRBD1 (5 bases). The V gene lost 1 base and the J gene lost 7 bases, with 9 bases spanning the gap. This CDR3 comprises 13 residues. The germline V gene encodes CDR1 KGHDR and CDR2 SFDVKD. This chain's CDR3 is CATSDFRGAGYTF. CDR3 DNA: TGTGCCACCAGTGATTTTCGCGGGGCTGGCTACACCTTC.

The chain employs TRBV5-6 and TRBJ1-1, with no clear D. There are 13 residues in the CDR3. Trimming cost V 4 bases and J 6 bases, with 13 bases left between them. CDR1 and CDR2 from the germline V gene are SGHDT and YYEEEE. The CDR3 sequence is CASSREYGPEAFF. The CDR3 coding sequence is TGTGCCAGCAGCCGGGAGTATGGCCCTGAAGCTTTCTTT. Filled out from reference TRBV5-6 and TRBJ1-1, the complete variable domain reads DAGVTQSPTHLIKTRGQQVTLRCSPKSGHDTVSWYQQALGQGPQFIFQYYEEEERQRGNFPDRFSGHQFPNYSSELNVNALLLGDSALYLCASSREYGPEAFFGQGTRLTVV.

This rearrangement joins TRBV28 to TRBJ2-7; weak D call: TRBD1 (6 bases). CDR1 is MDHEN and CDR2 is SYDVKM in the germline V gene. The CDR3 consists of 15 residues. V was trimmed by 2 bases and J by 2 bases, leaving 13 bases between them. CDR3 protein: CASSLKNRVPYEQYF. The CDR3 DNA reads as TGTGCCAGCAGTTTAAAAAACAGGGTTCCCTACGAGCAGTACTTC.

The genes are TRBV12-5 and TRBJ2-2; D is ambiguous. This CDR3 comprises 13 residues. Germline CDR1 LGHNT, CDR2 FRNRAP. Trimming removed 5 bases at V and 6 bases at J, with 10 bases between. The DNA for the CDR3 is TGTGCTAGTGGTATCGATGGACCCGGGGAGCTGTTTTTT. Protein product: CASGIDGPGELFF.

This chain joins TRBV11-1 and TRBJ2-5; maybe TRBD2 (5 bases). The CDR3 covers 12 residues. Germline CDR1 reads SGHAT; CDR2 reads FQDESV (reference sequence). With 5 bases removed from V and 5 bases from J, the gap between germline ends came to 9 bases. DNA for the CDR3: TGTGCCAGCAGCGAGAGGGCGGAGACCCAGTACTTC. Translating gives CASSERAETQYF.

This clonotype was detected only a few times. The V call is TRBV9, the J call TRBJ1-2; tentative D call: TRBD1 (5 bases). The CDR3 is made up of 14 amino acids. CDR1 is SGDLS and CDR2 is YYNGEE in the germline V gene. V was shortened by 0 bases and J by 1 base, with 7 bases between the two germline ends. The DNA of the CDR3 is TGTGCCAGCAGCGTAGGGGGGGGTAACTATGGCTACACCTTC. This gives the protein CASSVGGGNYGYTF.

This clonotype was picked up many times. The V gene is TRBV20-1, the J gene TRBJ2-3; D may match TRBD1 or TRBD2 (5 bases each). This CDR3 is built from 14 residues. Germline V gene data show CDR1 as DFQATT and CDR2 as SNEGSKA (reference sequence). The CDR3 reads CSLNRGGHTDTQYF. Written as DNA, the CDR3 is TGCAGCCTCAACCGGGGCGGACACACAGATACGCAGTATTTT.

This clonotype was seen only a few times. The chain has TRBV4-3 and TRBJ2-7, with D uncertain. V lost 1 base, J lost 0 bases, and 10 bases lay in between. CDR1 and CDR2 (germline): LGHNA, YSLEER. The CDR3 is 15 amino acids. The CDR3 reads CASSQALGYSYEQYF. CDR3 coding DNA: TGCGCCAGCAGCCAAGCCCTAGGATACTCCTACGAGCAGTACTTC.